The 9 T cell receptor beta chains presented below share a single source sample, sequenced in a study of blood T cell repertoires in COVID-19. Profiling relied on immunoSEQ multiplex PCR, and the TCRdb table lists in-frame clones only, not all of them. The table shows around 230,000 clones, with 75% to 90% occurring only once. Input material: peripheral blood. The receptor source for this set is a man under 40 who had recovered from COVID-19.

V gene TRBV6-5 combines with J gene TRBJ1-4; 8 nucleotides line up with TRBD1. Per germline, CDR1 MNHEY and CDR2 SVGAGI. This CDR3 has 14 amino acids. V lost 0 bases to trimming and J lost 13 bases; unmatched junction nucleotides: 7. The CDR3 DNA reads as TGTGCCAGCAGTTACTCCGGACAGGGAGGAACACTGTTTTTT. Encoded protein: CASSYSGQGGTLFF.

The V call is TRBV5-1, the J call TRBJ1-4; D may be TRBD1 (6 bases). Germline V gene lookup returns CDR1 SGHRS and CDR2 YFSETQ. Trimming cost V 0 bases and J 8 bases, with 17 bases left between them. CDR3 length: 16 amino acids. CDR3 protein: CASSLDRGGLYEKLFF. The CDR3 coding sequence is TGCGCCAGCAGCTTGGATAGGGGGGGCCTTTACGAAAAACTGTTTTTT.

This clone was recorded only once. V usage is TRBV3-1 (or the pseudogene TRBV3-2) and J usage is TRBJ2-6, with D maybe TRBD2 (6 bases). V lost 4 bases, J lost 0 bases, and 16 bases lay in between. The CDR3 runs 18 residues. CDR1 and CDR2 from the germline V gene are LGHDT and YNNKEL (reference sequence). CDR3 protein: CASSRGGVPTSGANVLTF. The CDR3 bases are TGTGCCAGCAGCCGGGGAGGAGTGCCCACCTCTGGGGCCAACGTCCTGACTTTC.

This clone came up a few times. The chain links TRBV4-2 to TRBJ2-7; TRBD2 matches 9 bases. After removal of 5 bases from V and 5 bases from J, the junction contained 10 bases not matched to a gene. CDR1 is LGHNA and CDR2 is YNFKEQ in the germline V gene. The CDR3 is 15 residues long. CDR3 in amino acids: CASSETRGGTHEQYF. In nucleotides, the CDR3 is TGTGCCAGCAGCGAAACGCGGGGGGGCACCCACGAGCAGTACTTC.

The J gene is TRBJ2-5, the V gene TRBV7-9; the D is unclear. V lost 3 bases and J 2 bases, leaving 7 bases between the germline ends. The CDR3 runs 13 residues. Germline lookup yields CDR1 SEHNR and CDR2 FQNEAQ (reference sequence). CDR3 sequence (DNA): TGTGCCAGCAGCTTTGACTTGCAAGAGACCCAGTACTTC. This codes for CASSFDLQETQYF. Looking up the rest from reference TRBV7-9 and TRBJ2-5 gives the full variable domain: DTGVSQNPRHKITKRGQNVTFRCDPISEHNRLYWYRQTLGQGPEFLTYFQNEAQLEKSRLLSDRFSAERPKGSFSTLEIQRTEQGDSAMYLCASSFDLQETQYFGPGTRLLVL.

The V call is TRBV2, the J call TRBJ2-7, with 7 nucleotides matching TRBD1. Germline-derived CDR1 and CDR2 are SNHLY and FYNNEI. The V and J ends lost 5 bases and 3 bases, in that order; junction bases with no gene match: 10. The CDR3 is made up of 15 amino acids. The CDR3: CASSLDRVNYYEQYF. In DNA form, the CDR3 reads TGTGCCAGCAGTCTAGACAGGGTCAACTACTACGAGCAGTACTTC. The full variable domain, with the rest looked up from reference TRBV2 and TRBJ2-7, is EPEVTQTPSHQVTQMGQEVILRCVPISNHLYFYWYRQILGQKVEFLVSFYNNEISEKSEIFDDQFSVERPDGSNFTLKIRSTKLEDSAMYFCASSLDRVNYYEQYFGPGTRLTVT.

The chain recombines TRBV6-5 with TRBJ1-4, with unresolved D. Trimming pared 6 bases from V and 7 bases from J, leaving 12 bases between. The CDR3 runs to 13 residues. The germline V gene encodes CDR1 MNHEY and CDR2 SVGAGI. The CDR3, as DNA: TGTGCCAGCAGCCGGGAGGGCGGTGAAAAACTGTTTTTT. Its protein is CASSREGGEKLFF.

The rearrangement links TRBV6-5 to TRBJ1-1, with TRBD1 matching 9 bases. Losses at the gene ends were 2 bases for V and 1 base for J; bases not matched to a gene: 5. Germline values: CDR1 MNHEY, CDR2 SVGAGI. This CDR3 spans 16 amino acids. The CDR3 bases are TGTGCCAGCAGTTACAGGACAGGGGCTTCGAACACTGAAGCTTTCTTT. Its protein is CASSYRTGASNTEAFF.

This clone was seen only once. The chain carries TRBV4-1 and TRBJ2-5; TRBD1 matches at 7 bases. The CDR3 runs 17 residues. The germline V gene encodes CDR1 MGHRA and CDR2 YSYEKL. V lost 0 bases to trimming and J lost 5 bases; unmatched junction nucleotides: 12. The CDR3 spells CASSQDKGTVGMETQYF. Here the CDR3 DNA reads TGCGCCAGCAGCCAAGATAAGGGGACAGTAGGGATGGAGACCCAGTACTTC.